These 18 T cell receptor beta chains share one sample of origin, sequenced in a study of cytomegalovirus exposure and HLA in healthy donors. The study ran its PCR with 60 Vbeta and 13 Jbeta primers. Profiled with immunoSEQ multiplex PCR; TCRdb holds only in-frame clones, not every one. The profile shows approximately 170,000 clones, 85% of them singletons. Material: PBMCs. These TCRs come from a boy aged 2 to 10 in good health and CMV-seronegative.

A note on this clone: The same CDR3 is also encoded by other DNA sequences in this sample. The chain has TRBV13 and TRBJ2-7; maybe TRBD1 (6 bases). Germline CDR1 is PRHDT and CDR2 is FYEKMQ (reference sequence). The V end lost 5 bases, the J end lost 2 bases, and 13 bases lay between the germline ends. CDR3 length equals 14 residues. The DNA for the CDR3 is TGTGCCAGCAGCCTGGGGGACAAAGCCTACGAGCAGTACGTC. It yields the protein CASSLGDKAYEQYV.

The V and J genes are TRBV7-3 and TRBJ2-5, with 8 positions matching TRBD2. CDR3 length: 15 amino acids. Germline trimming cut 5 bases from V and 11 bases from J; bases unmatched to any gene: 16. Germline CDR1 and CDR2: SGHTA and FQGTGA. This CDR3 is CASSPDGGRPGEQYF. The CDR3 nucleotides are TGTGCCAGCAGCCCTGATGGCGGGAGGCCGGGGGAGCAGTACTTC.

The chain's CDR3 is CASSLRTGITDEQYF. The CDR3 coding sequence is TGTGCCAGCAGCCTACGGACAGGGATAACTGACGAGCAGTACTTC. This chain links TRBV9 with TRBJ2-7; 8 bases fit TRBD1. This CDR3 region has 15 residues. The J segment lost 5 bases and the V segment lost 4 bases, leaving 11 bases of the junction unmatched. The germline CDR1 and CDR2 sequences are SGDLS and YYNGEE.

The genes are TRBV10-3 and TRBJ2-5; 7 bases are a match to TRBD2. The V and J ends lost 10 bases and 4 bases, in that order; junction bases with no gene match: 6. This CDR3 region has 12 residues. Per the germline V gene, CDR1 is ENHRY and CDR2 is SYGVKD. The CDR3, as DNA: TGTGCCACCCGGGACTACCTAGAGACCCAGTACTTC. Amino acid sequence: CATRDYLETQYF.

The sample holds one count of this clone. This CDR3 reads CASSQETYEQYF. In DNA, the CDR3 is TGTGCCAGCAGCCAAGAAACTTACGAGCAGTACTTC. This chain connects TRBV14 to TRBJ2-7, with no clear D. This CDR3 has 12 residues. CDR1 is SGHDN and CDR2 is FVKESK in the germline V gene. Trimming removed 0 bases from V and 4 bases from J, with 4 bases in between. Using reference TRBV14 and TRBJ2-7 for the parts outside the CDR3, the full variable domain is EAGVTQFPSHSVIEKGQTVTLRCDPISGHDNLYWYRRVMGKEIKFLLHFVKESKQDESGMPNNRFLAERTGGTYSTLKVQPAELEDSGVYFCASSQETYEQYFGPGTRLTVT.

The chain recombines TRBV7-3 with TRBJ2-1; 8 bases fit TRBD2. Per germline, CDR1 SGHTA and CDR2 FQGTGA. J lost 3 bases, V lost 5 bases, and 6 bases had no gene match. CDR3 length equals 15 residues. The CDR3 here is CASSAGTRVYNEQFF. As DNA, the CDR3 is TGTGCCAGCAGCGCCGGGACTAGAGTCTACAATGAGCAGTTCTTC.

The chain carries TRBV6-1 and TRBJ2-3; 7 nucleotides agree with TRBD2. Unmatched junction bases numbered 6, after V lost 8 bases and J lost 4 bases. The CDR3 spans 13 residues. Per germline, CDR1 MNHNS and CDR2 SASEGT. The DNA for the CDR3 is TGTGCCAGCTGCAGCGGGATTGCAGATACGCAGTATTTT. Its protein is CASCSGIADTQYF.

The chain links TRBV9 to TRBJ1-2, with a possible D match to TRBD1 (6 bases). V lost 4 bases, J lost 8 bases, and 18 bases lay in between. Germline CDR1 reads SGDLS; CDR2 reads YYNGEE. This CDR3 is built from 14 residues. The CDR3, as DNA: TGTGCCAGCAGCCCCCTATCATCTCAGGGGGGCTACACCTTC. It yields the protein CASSPLSSQGGYTF.

This rearrangement joins TRBV7-9 to TRBJ1-5, with D possibly being TRBD1 (5 bases). Trimming took off 6 bases at V and 2 bases at J, with 11 bases between the two ends. CDR1 and CDR2 from the germline V gene are SEHNR and FQNEAQ (reference sequence). The CDR3 sequence is 14 residues long. The CDR3 DNA sequence: TGTGCCAGCAGTCCCGAAGGGGGCAATCAGCCCCAGCATTTT. This codes for CASSPEGGNQPQHF.

This chain links TRBV5-1 with TRBJ1-6, with D maybe TRBD1 (5 bases). Germline CDR1 is SGHRS and CDR2 is YFSETQ. Trimming left V 0 bases short and J 5 bases short, with 18 bases between. This CDR3 is 18 amino acids long. CDR3 region: CASSLAAGGTSNNSPLHF. In DNA, the CDR3 is TGCGCCAGCAGCTTGGCCGCGGGGGGAACGAGTAATAATTCACCCCTCCACTTT.

The V and J genes are TRBV2 and TRBJ2-7; 9 nucleotides align to TRBD2. The CDR3 loop spans 15 amino acids. Germline loops: CDR1 SNHLY, CDR2 FYNNEI. V shed 3 bases and J 2 bases; nucleotides not matched to a gene: 5. The CDR3 DNA reads TGTGCCAGCAGTGAGGAGGTAGCGGGGGCCTACGAGCAGTACGTC. Its translation is CASSEEVAGAYEQYV.

The chain carries TRBV27 and TRBJ1-4; 7 bases line up with TRBD1. Trimming removed 5 bases from V and 3 bases from J; junction bases left unmatched: 6. The CDR3 has 15 residues. Germline CDR1 is MNHEY and CDR2 is SMNVEV (reference sequence). DNA of the CDR3: TGTGCCAGCAGTCGGGACAGCCTAGCTAATGAAAAACTGTTTTTT. Translated, it gives CASSRDSLANEKLFF.

The chain carries TRBV6-5 and TRBJ1-1; D not resolved. CDR3 length: 13 residues. The germline V gene encodes CDR1 MNHEY and CDR2 SVGAGI. Trimming removed 2 bases at V and 3 bases at J, with 7 bases between. The CDR3 DNA follows: TGTGCCAGCAGTTACGGTGCGGACACTGAAGCTTTCTTT. Protein: CASSYGADTEAFF.

The chain is built from TRBV6-1 and TRBJ2-3; no definite D call. The CDR3 spans 13 residues. Between the trimmed V and J ends, which lost 4 bases and 3 bases, there was a span of 8 bases. Germline CDR1 and CDR2: MNHNS and SASEGT. The CDR3 DNA reads as TGTGCCAGCAGTGGGAGACGGACAGATACGCAGTATTTT. The encoded protein is CASSGRRTDTQYF.

J is TRBJ1-5 and V is TRBV30; 9 nucleotides align to TRBD1. The germline CDR1 and CDR2 sequences are GTSNPN and SVGIG (reference sequence). V trimming: 7 bases; J trimming: 5 bases; junction bases outside the gene matches: 6. The CDR3 runs to 13 residues. The CDR3 nucleotides read TGTGCCTTCGGACAGGGGATCGATCAGCCCCAGCATTTT. It specifies CAFGQGIDQPQHF. Full variable domain (rest looked up from reference TRBV30 and TRBJ1-5): SQTIHQWPATLVQPVGSPLSLECTVEGTSNPNLYWYRQAAGRGLQLLFYSVGIGQISSEVPQNLSASRPQDRQFILSSKKLLLSDSGFYLCAFGQGIDQPQHFGDGTRLSIL.

The chain uses TRBV29-1 and TRBJ1-2; 11 positions agree with TRBD1. With V trimmed by 6 bases and J by 5 bases, 8 bases remained unmatched. The V gene's germline CDR1 is SQVTM and CDR2 ANQGSEA. The CDR3 extends over 14 amino acids. Here the CDR3 DNA reads TGCAGCGTCCCAGGACAGGGGGCACGATATGGCTACACCTTC. Translated, it gives CSVPGQGARYGYTF.

The chain combines TRBV6-5 with TRBJ1-1; D gene unclear. The CDR3 covers 13 residues. Trimming cost V 0 bases and J 6 bases, with 8 bases left between them. CDR1 and CDR2 from the germline V gene are MNHEY and SVGAGI. The CDR3 is CASSYSALAEAFF. The DNA for the CDR3 is TGTGCCAGCAGTTACTCGGCTCTCGCTGAAGCTTTCTTT.

The CDR3 here is CASSQLGLGQETQYF. CDR3 in DNA: TGCGCCAGCAGCCAACTCGGACTAGGGCAAGAGACCCAGTACTTC. This chain links TRBV4-1 with TRBJ2-5; TRBD2 agrees at 7 bases. The CDR3 has 15 residues. V dropped 2 bases and J dropped 2; count of bases not matched to a gene: 5. Germline CDR1 is MGHRA and CDR2 is YSYEKL.